What follows are 25 T cell receptor beta chains derived from one specimen sequenced in a study of T cell responses to AZD1222 COVID-19 vaccine. Assay used: immunoSEQ multiplex PCR; TCRdb lists only in-frame clones, some missing. The sample consists of about 180,000 clones, approximately 94% of them appearing once. This specimen consisted of peripheral blood, obtained on day 0 of AZD1222 vaccination. All receptors derive from an adult in good health.

This sequence joins TRBV5-5 and TRBJ1-4; the D is unclear. CDR1 and CDR2 (germline): SGHKS, YYEKEE (reference sequence). This CDR3 comprises 15 residues. The germline V and J ends were trimmed by 1 base and 8 bases, with 15 bases remaining between them. This chain's CDR3 is CASSLQAPPGEKLFF. CDR3 DNA: TGTGCCAGCAGCTTGCAGGCTCCACCCGGGGAAAAACTGTTTTTT.

V is TRBV5-6 and J is TRBJ2-7; 10 positions agree with TRBD2. Per the germline V gene, CDR1 is SGHDT and CDR2 is YYEEEE. The CDR3 extends over 18 amino acids. Trimming at V came to 0 bases and at J to 6 bases, leaving 15 bases not matched to a gene. Here the CDR3 DNA reads TGTGCCAGCAGCTTGGGTTGGGCTAGCGGGAGTATAGGAGTCGAGCAGTACTTC. Protein sequence: CASSLGWASGSIGVEQYF.

The chain uses TRBV18 and TRBJ1-2; 9 bases align to TRBD1. This CDR3 comprises 14 residues. Trimming took 2 bases from V and 4 from J; bases not matched to a gene: 2. The germline V gene has CDR1 KGHSH and CDR2 LQKENI. For the CDR3, the DNA is TGTGCCAGCTCACCAGGGACAGGGCTCTATGGCTACACCTTC. Translated, it gives CASSPGTGLYGYTF.

V gene TRBV14 combines with J gene TRBJ1-6; D perhaps matches TRBD1 (5 bases). The CDR3 totals 15 residues. Germline V gives CDR1 SGHDN, CDR2 FVKESK. V lost 0 bases to trimming and J lost 8 bases, with 11 bases between them. CDR3 DNA sequence: TGTGCCAGCAGCCAAGATCTCCAGGGTGATTCACCCCTCCACTTT. Encoded protein: CASSQDLQGDSPLHF.

To note about this clone: Other DNA variants within this sample encode the same CDR3. This chain uses TRBV30 with TRBJ1-2; no firm D call. The germline V gene encodes CDR1 GTSNPN and CDR2 SVGIG (reference sequence). This CDR3 comprises 11 residues. Trimming took 0 bases from V and 4 from J, leaving 3 bases between them. The CDR3 sequence is CAWSVGYGYTF. DNA for the CDR3: TGTGCCTGGAGTGTAGGCTATGGCTACACCTTC.

The V call is TRBV25-1, the J call TRBJ2-2; D possibly matches TRBD1 or TRBD2 (5 bases each). This CDR3 is 16 amino acids long. Looked up from germline, CDR1 is MGHDK and CDR2 is SYGVNS. Between the trimmed V and J ends, which lost 2 bases and 7 bases, there was a span of 17 bases. CDR3: CASSELVSGTGGELFF. The CDR3 nucleotides read TGTGCCAGCAGTGAACTAGTTTCGGGAACAGGCGGGGAGCTGTTTTTT.

The chain combines TRBV6-1 with TRBJ2-3, with a tentative D call TRBD1 (6 bases). CDR3 length equals 15 residues. CDR1 and CDR2 (germline): MNHNS, SASEGT. The V end lost 2 bases, the J end lost 5 bases, and 14 bases lay between the germline ends. The CDR3 reads CASSESGQGIDTQYF. CDR3 nucleotides: TGTGCCAGCAGTGAAAGTGGGCAGGGGATAGATACGCAGTATTTT.

V usage is TRBV12-3 or TRBV12-4 and J usage is TRBJ2-5; D is possibly TRBD2 (6 bases). There are 13 residues in the CDR3. Trimming left V 2 bases short and J 5 bases short, with 9 bases between. The CDR3 loop reads CASSLSGVETQYF. The CDR3 region has the DNA TGTGCCAGCAGTTTATCGGGAGTGGAGACCCAGTACTTC.

The chain employs TRBV18 and TRBJ1-2; TRBD1 might be the D (6 bases). Per the germline V gene, CDR1 is KGHSH and CDR2 is LQKENI. V was pared by 0 bases and J by 7 bases, with 24 bases between. CDR3 size: 18 residues. CDR3 sequence reads: CASSPPGGRGTGRAGYTF. In DNA form, the CDR3 reads TGTGCCAGCTCACCACCAGGTGGCCGAGGCACAGGGCGTGCTGGCTACACCTTC.

The chain couples TRBV5-1 to TRBJ2-1, with 10 bases matching TRBD2. CDR3 length: 13 amino acids. Germline lookup yields CDR1 SGHRS and CDR2 YFSETQ. After removal of 4 bases from V and 10 bases from J, the junction contained 5 bases not matched to a gene. CDR3 protein: CASSAVSGREQFF. As DNA, the CDR3 is TGCGCCAGCAGCGCCGTTAGCGGGAGGGAGCAGTTCTTC.

About this clone itself: One end of the junction varies from germline; a read error may be responsible. The gene calls are TRBV3-1 (or the pseudogene TRBV3-2) and TRBJ1-2, with D tentatively TRBD1 (5 bases). The CDR3 sequence is 16 residues long. CDR1 and CDR2 from the germline V gene are LGHDT and YNNKEL (reference sequence). The CDR3 nucleotides read TGTGCCAGCACCCAAGGCAACTGGGACGGCCGCAATGGCTACACCTTC. This codes for CASTQGNWDGRNGYTF.

This clone was detected once. The gene calls are TRBV19 and TRBJ1-2; D call uncertain. From germline, CDR1 is LNHDA and CDR2 SQIVND (reference sequence). Trimming shortened V by 4 bases and J by 2 bases, and 14 bases separated the two germline ends. There are 15 residues in the CDR3. The CDR3 bases are TGTGCCAGTAGTAAGGAGGGTTTAGCGAACTATGGCTACACCTTC. Its translation is CASSKEGLANYGYTF.

The gene calls are TRBV6-1 and TRBJ1-1, with D hard to call. The germline V gene has CDR1 MNHNS and CDR2 SASEGT. V lost 3 bases and J lost 1, with 12 bases in between. The CDR3 consists of 15 residues. CDR3: CASSDFVRKNTEAFF. As DNA, the CDR3 is TGTGCCAGCAGTGATTTCGTCAGGAAGAACACTGAAGCTTTCTTT.

This clone was observed a handful of times. The chain recombines TRBV6-5 with TRBJ2-1; a weak D match, TRBD2 (5 bases). V was cut by 6 bases and J by 15 bases, with 24 bases left in between. From germline, CDR1 is MNHEY and CDR2 SVGAGI. The CDR3 extends over 14 amino acids. The CDR3, as DNA: TGTGCCAGCAGCAACGAAGCGCGGGCCGACTCCCCGTTCTTC. It specifies CASSNEARADSPFF.

The V and J genes are TRBV18 and TRBJ2-3; D is ambiguous. Trimming stripped 1 base from V and 3 bases from J, with 2 bases between. The CDR3 sequence is 12 residues long. Looked up from germline, CDR1 is KGHSH and CDR2 is LQKENI. The CDR3 region is CASSPQTDTQYF. CDR3 DNA sequence: TGTGCCAGCTCACCACAGACAGATACGCAGTATTTT.

This sequence joins TRBV6-5 and TRBJ1-2; D remains ambiguous. Germline CDR1 and CDR2: MNHEY and SVGAGI. V dropped 2 bases and J dropped 1 base, with 11 bases sitting between them. CDR3 length equals 15 residues. The CDR3 region has the DNA TGTGCCAGCAGTTACAACGAGAAGGGTAACTATGGCTACACCTTC. Encoded protein: CASSYNEKGNYGYTF.

The chain joins TRBV10-1 to TRBJ2-2; tentative D call: TRBD2 (6 bases). Deletions cut 0 bases from V and 5 bases from J, with 16 bases between. The CDR3 loop spans 17 amino acids. Germline V gene sequence: CDR1 WNHNN, CDR2 SYGVQD (reference sequence). The CDR3 protein is CASSESTLGRRTGELFF. In DNA form, the CDR3 reads TGCGCCAGCAGTGAGTCGACTCTGGGGAGGAGGACCGGGGAGCTGTTTTTT.

CDR3 coding DNA: TGTGCCAGCAGTCCTCGGACTAGCGGGAACAATGAGCAGTTCTTC. Translation: CASSPRTSGNNEQFF. The V call is TRBV27, the J call TRBJ2-1; 12 bases agree with TRBD2. CDR3 size: 15 residues. Germline V gene sequence: CDR1 MNHEY, CDR2 SMNVEV (reference sequence). The V and J ends lost 5 bases and 5 bases, in that order; junction bases with no gene match: 4.

The rearrangement links TRBV19 to TRBJ2-7, with TRBD2 matching over 12 bases. This CDR3 has 14 amino acids. The trim removed 5 bases at V and 2 bases at J, leaving 1 base unmatched. The germline gives CDR1 LNHDA, CDR2 SQIVND (reference sequence). The CDR3 loop is CASSSSGRAYEQYF. CDR3 DNA sequence: TGTGCCAGTAGTTCTAGCGGGAGGGCCTACGAGCAGTACTTC.

The chain links TRBV2 to TRBJ2-3; TRBD2 aligns across 7 bases. Looked up from germline, CDR1 is SNHLY and CDR2 is FYNNEI. Germline trimming cut 4 bases from V and 2 bases from J; bases unmatched to any gene: 6. This CDR3 is 15 amino acids long. CDR3 sequence reads: CASSAAGVTTDTQYF. Written as DNA, the CDR3 is TGTGCCAGCAGTGCGGCGGGGGTGACCACAGATACGCAGTATTTT. Looking up the rest from reference TRBV2 and TRBJ2-3 gives the full variable domain: EPEVTQTPSHQVTQMGQEVILRCVPISNHLYFYWYRQILGQKVEFLVSFYNNEISEKSEIFDDQFSVERPDGSNFTLKIRSTKLEDSAMYFCASSAAGVTTDTQYFGPGTRLTVL.

The chain joins TRBV20-1 to TRBJ1-2; 7 nucleotides align to TRBD1. The CDR3 has 13 residues. V lost 3 bases, J lost 5 bases, and 6 bases stayed unmatched. Germline CDR1 reads DFQATT; CDR2 reads SNEGSKA (reference sequence). The CDR3 loop is CSASAGTAYGYTF. The CDR3 nucleotides read TGCAGTGCTAGTGCCGGGACAGCGTATGGCTACACCTTC.

The rearrangement links TRBV2 to TRBJ1-2; D gene ambiguous. The CDR3 contains 13 residues. The V gene's germline CDR1 is SNHLY and CDR2 FYNNEI. Trimming left V 8 bases short and J 6 bases short, with 16 bases between. The CDR3 nucleotides are TGTGCCAGCCTAGGACGCCCCGGGGATGGCTACACCTTC. This encodes CASLGRPGDGYTF.

V and J are TRBV18 and TRBJ2-7; TRBD1 agrees at 10 bases. Germline V gene lookup returns CDR1 KGHSH and CDR2 LQKENI. The junction had 5 bases not matched to a gene; V was cut back by 6 bases and J by 3 bases. The CDR3 consists of 14 residues. Written as DNA, the CDR3 is TGTGCCAGCTCCTCGGGGACAGGGGACTACGAGCAGTACTTC. Protein product: CASSSGTGDYEQYF.

V and J are TRBV7-2 and TRBJ2-3, with TRBD1 identical over 9 bases. This CDR3 is built from 16 residues. Germline V gene sequence: CDR1 SGHTA, CDR2 FQGNSA. V was pared by 4 bases and J by 2 bases, with 7 bases of the junction left unmatched. CDR3 loop: CASSSGQGGVTDTQYF. CDR3 nucleotide sequence: TGTGCCAGCAGCTCGGGACAGGGAGGGGTCACAGATACGCAGTATTTT.

V is TRBV2 and J is TRBJ2-5, with TRBD2 identical over 12 bases. The CDR3 length is 19 residues. Trimming cost V 2 bases and J 2 bases; bases outside gene matches: 12. Germline CDR1 and CDR2: SNHLY and FYNNEI. The CDR3 nucleotides read TGTGCCAGCAGTGAAAATCTGAATACTCTAGCGGGGGGGCAAGAGACCCAGTACTTC. Protein: CASSENLNTLAGGQETQYF.